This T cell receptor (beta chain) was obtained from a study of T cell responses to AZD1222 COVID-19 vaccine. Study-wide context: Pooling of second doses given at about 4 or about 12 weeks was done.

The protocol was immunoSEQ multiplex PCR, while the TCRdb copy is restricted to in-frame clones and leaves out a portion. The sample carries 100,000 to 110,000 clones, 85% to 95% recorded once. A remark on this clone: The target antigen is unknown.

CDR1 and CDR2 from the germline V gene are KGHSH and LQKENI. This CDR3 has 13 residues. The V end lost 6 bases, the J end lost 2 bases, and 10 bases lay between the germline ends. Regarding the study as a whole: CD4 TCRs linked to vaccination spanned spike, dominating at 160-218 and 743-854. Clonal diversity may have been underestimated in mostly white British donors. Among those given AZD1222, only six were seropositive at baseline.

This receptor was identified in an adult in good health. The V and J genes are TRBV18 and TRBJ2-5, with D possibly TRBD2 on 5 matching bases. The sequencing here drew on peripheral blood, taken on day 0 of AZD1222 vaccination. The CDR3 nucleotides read TGTGCCAGCTCTGGAGGCCATCAAGAGACCCAGTACTTC. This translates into CASSGGHQETQYF.